Below are 29 T cell receptor beta chains sequenced from a single sample in a study of CD8 T cells in Susac syndrome. A quantity of about 0.5 to 1 ug RNA underwent reverse transcription using random hexamers. Each CDR3 protein is one row after TCRdb ran MiXCR on the immunoSEQ multiplex PCR reads. The sample contains roughly 200,000 distinct CDR3 sequences, approximately 95% of which appear only once. Sequencing was done on a sample of CD4+ T cells from PBMCs. The receptors were gathered from a human donor in good health.

J is TRBJ1-6 and V is TRBV2; D not resolved. The CDR3 is 14 amino acids. Germline lookup yields CDR1 SNHLY and CDR2 FYNNEI. CDR3 loop: CAQKRGVDNSPLHF. DNA for the CDR3: TGTGCTCAAAAAAGAGGCGTGGATAATTCACCCCTCCACTTT.

J is TRBJ2-2 and V is TRBV7-2; 11 bases fit TRBD1. Per the germline V gene, CDR1 is SGHTA and CDR2 is FQGNSA. This CDR3 has 18 residues. Trimming removed 1 base from V and 5 bases from J; junction bases left unmatched: 9. The CDR3 is CASSLGVGGTGGTGELFF. In nucleotides, the CDR3 is TGTGCCAGCAGCTTAGGGGTTGGCGGGACAGGGGGAACCGGGGAGCTGTTTTTT.

The chain has TRBV12-3 or TRBV12-4 and TRBJ1-5; no reliable D call. The CDR3 contains 15 residues. The V and J ends lost 6 bases and 7 bases respectively, with 19 bases between them. CDR3 bases: TGTGCCAGCAGCCCGGGGTACCCGCAGGAACAGCCCCAGCATTTT. Translation gives CASSPGYPQEQPQHF.

The CDR3 reads CASSPGPVSQPQHF. The CDR3 nucleotides read TGTGCCAGCAGCCCGGGACCCGTTTCCCAGCCCCAGCATTTT. The chain uses TRBV28 and TRBJ1-5; possibly TRBD1 for D (5 bases). V was cut by 6 bases and J by 7 bases, with 16 bases left in between. Germline CDR1 and CDR2: MDHEN and SYDVKM. The CDR3 loop spans 14 amino acids. The full variable domain, rest sourced from reference TRBV28 and TRBJ1-5, is DVKVTQSSRYLVKRTGEKVFLECVQDMDHENMFWYRQDPGLGLRLIYFSYDVKMKEKGDIPEGYSVSREKKERFSLILESASTNQTSMYLCASSPGPVSQPQHFGDGTRLSIL.

This clonotype occurred once. The V and J genes are TRBV2 and TRBJ2-7, with 8 nucleotides matching TRBD1. CDR3 length: 13 residues. V gave up 10 bases and J gave up 5 bases; unmatched junction bases: 10. Per germline, CDR1 SNHLY and CDR2 FYNNEI. As DNA, the CDR3 is TGTGCCAACGCGGCCAGGGGGCTCGACGAGCAGTACTTC. Translation gives CANAARGLDEQYF.

The V call is TRBV2, the J call TRBJ2-2; D not resolved. Trimming removed 3 bases from V and 4 bases from J, with 9 bases in between. CDR1 and CDR2 (germline): SNHLY, FYNNEI. This CDR3 spans 14 amino acids. This CDR3 reads CASSEDLGTGELFF. CDR3 DNA: TGTGCCAGCAGTGAGGACCTGGGCACCGGGGAGCTGTTTTTT.

This rearrangement joins TRBV19 to TRBJ1-1; 7 bases match TRBD1. The CDR3 sequence is 13 residues long. The V and J ends lost 6 bases and 1 base, in that order; junction bases with no gene match: 2. Germline V CDR1 and CDR2: LNHDA, SQIVND (reference sequence). In nucleotides, the CDR3 is TGTGCCAGTAGACGGGACAGGAACACTGAAGCTTTCTTT. It translates to CASRRDRNTEAFF.

The chain uses TRBV5-6 and TRBJ2-7; 9 bases match TRBD1. V was clipped by 4 bases and J by 3 bases; unmatched bases: 2. Germline V gene sequence: CDR1 SGHDT, CDR2 YYEEEE. This CDR3 has 13 residues. The CDR3 sequence: CASSLDRGYEQYV. The CDR3 nucleotides are TGTGCCAGCAGCCTGGACAGGGGCTACGAGCAGTACGTC.

The DNA for the CDR3 is TGTGCCAGCAGCTTAGGACAGCCTGGAAACACCATATATTTT. It encodes CASSLGQPGNTIYF. V gene TRBV5-6 combines with J gene TRBJ1-3; a possible D gene is TRBD1 (6 bases). Per the germline V gene, CDR1 is SGHDT and CDR2 is YYEEEE. This CDR3 is built from 14 residues. V was cut by 2 bases and J by 2 bases, with 8 bases left in between. The variable domain in full, completed from reference TRBV5-6 and TRBJ1-3, reads DAGVTQSPTHLIKTRGQQVTLRCSPKSGHDTVSWYQQALGQGPQFIFQYYEEEERQRGNFPDRFSGHQFPNYSSELNVNALLLGDSALYLCASSLGQPGNTIYFGEGSWLTVV.

The CDR3 loop reads CASSVGVQAGELFF. The CDR3 DNA reads TGTGCCAGCAGCGTAGGAGTGCAGGCCGGGGAGCTGTTTTTT. The chain has TRBV9 and TRBJ2-2; D is uncertain. Trimming took off 0 bases at V and 6 bases at J, with 9 bases between the two ends. Germline V lookup: CDR1 SGDLS, CDR2 YYNGEE. The CDR3 length is 14 residues.

V usage is TRBV28 and J usage is TRBJ2-1, with TRBD1 identical over 7 bases. The CDR3 spans 14 residues. In germline, CDR1 is MDHEN, CDR2 SYDVKM. Unmatched junction bases numbered 6, after V lost 4 bases and J lost 6 bases. The CDR3 DNA follows: TGTGCCAGCAGTTGGGCAGGGGGTACCAATGAGCAGTTCTTC. Amino acid sequence: CASSWAGGTNEQFF.

The CDR3 loop is CASRPRGTLDADTQYF. The CDR3 nucleotides are TGTGCCAGCAGACCGAGGGGGACTCTCGACGCGGATACGCAGTATTTT. The chain links TRBV6-1 to TRBJ2-3; the D call may be TRBD1 or TRBD2 (6 bases each). Trimming shortened V by 6 bases and J by 6 bases, and 22 bases separated the two germline ends. The CDR3 has 16 residues. Germline CDR1 MNHNS, CDR2 SASEGT.

The genes are TRBV4-1 and TRBJ2-7, with D unresolved. Germline V gene data show CDR1 as MGHRA and CDR2 as YSYEKL. With 4 bases removed from V and 2 bases from J, the gap between germline ends came to 12 bases. The CDR3 extends over 14 amino acids. The CDR3 loop is CASSRPQFTYEQYF. CDR3 DNA sequence: TGCGCCAGCAGCCGACCTCAATTCACCTACGAGCAGTACTTC.

This sequence joins TRBV7-3 and TRBJ2-6; 10 bases line up with TRBD1. The CDR3 sequence is 18 residues long. The V gene end was trimmed by 4 bases and the J gene end by 0 bases; junction bases not matched to a gene: 6. From germline, CDR1 is SGHTA and CDR2 FQGTGA. The CDR3 DNA follows: TGTGCCAGCAGCTCCGGGACAGGGGCTTCCTCTGGGGCCAACGTCCTGACTTTC. Its protein is CASSSGTGASSGANVLTF.

The J gene is TRBJ2-1, the V gene TRBV9, with D possibly being TRBD2 (6 bases). The length of the CDR3 is 12 residues. Per germline, CDR1 SGDLS and CDR2 YYNGEE. The ends were cut back, 4 bases at V and 9 bases at J, with 11 bases in the middle. CDR3 loop: CASSPARGEQFF. In nucleotides, the CDR3 is TGTGCCAGCAGCCCGGCGCGGGGTGAGCAGTTCTTC. Using reference TRBV9 and TRBJ2-1 for the parts outside the CDR3, the full variable domain is DSGVTQTPKHLITATGQRVTLRCSPRSGDLSVYWYQQSLDQGLQFLIQYYNGEERAKGNILERFSAQQFPDLHSELNLSSLELGDSALYFCASSPARGEQFFGPGTRLTVL.

The chain links TRBV3-1 to TRBJ1-1, with D maybe TRBD1 (5 bases). Trimming removed 0 bases from V and 1 base from J, with 12 bases in between. Germline V gene lookup returns CDR1 LGHDT and CDR2 YNNKEL (reference sequence). CDR3 length: 16 residues. The CDR3 nucleotides are TGTGCCAGCAGCCAAGAAGTTGGGACCCAGAACACTGAAGCTTTCTTT. Translation: CASSQEVGTQNTEAFF.

The V and J genes are TRBV7-8 and TRBJ2-7; 7 nucleotides match TRBD1. CDR3 length: 15 residues. Per the germline V gene, CDR1 is SGHVS and CDR2 is FQNEAQ. The V gene end was trimmed by 5 bases and the J gene end by 0 bases; junction bases not matched to a gene: 7. The CDR3 DNA follows: TGTGCCAGCAGCCAAATGGGACAGCGCTCCTACGAGCAGTACTTC. Translated, it gives CASSQMGQRSYEQYF.

The chain recombines TRBV28 with TRBJ1-4; weak D call: TRBD1 (5 bases). Germline V gene lookup returns CDR1 MDHEN and CDR2 SYDVKM. V lost 9 bases and J lost 3, with 17 bases in between. The CDR3 is made up of 15 amino acids. CDR3 amino acids: CASRTAGPPNEKLFF. The CDR3 bases are TGTGCCAGTAGAACCGCGGGGCCCCCTAATGAAAAACTGTTTTTT.

The rearrangement uses TRBV5-1 and TRBJ2-7; 8 nucleotides match TRBD1. Germline CDR1 SGHRS, CDR2 YFSETQ. The junction had 8 bases not matched to a gene; V was cut back by 3 bases and J by 3 bases. The length of the CDR3 is 15 residues. CDR3: CASSSPRTGHYEQYF. The DNA of the CDR3 is TGCGCCAGCAGCTCGCCAAGGACAGGGCACTACGAGCAGTACTTC.

Turning to this clonotype: Since the CDR3 does not end with the conserved phenylalanine or tryptophan, this likely comes from a read error. This rearrangement joins TRBV29-1 to TRBJ1-2, with no clear D. V was shortened by 8 bases and J by 7 bases, with 8 bases between the two germline ends. Germline lookup yields CDR1 SQVTM and CDR2 ANQGSEA. This CDR3 has 9 amino acids. The CDR3 coding sequence is TGCAGCCCTGGAGGTGGCTACACCCTC. This sequence encodes CSPGGGYTL.

This chain uses TRBV5-1 with TRBJ2-7, with a possible D match to TRBD2 (5 bases). In germline, CDR1 is SGHRS, CDR2 YFSETQ. CDR3 length: 12 residues. V was trimmed by 4 bases and J by 7 bases, leaving 12 bases between them. The CDR3 region has the DNA TGCGCCAGCAGCCCCGTGGGGAGTGAGCAGTACGTC. Its translation is CASSPVGSEQYV.

The rearrangement joins TRBV7-9 to TRBJ1-2, with 7 bases lining up with TRBD1. V dropped 3 bases and J dropped 6; count of bases not matched to a gene: 1. Per germline, CDR1 SEHNR and CDR2 FQNEAQ (reference sequence). The CDR3 covers 12 residues. The CDR3 here is CASSFQGDGYTF. The CDR3 bases are TGTGCCAGCAGCTTCCAGGGGGATGGCTACACCTTC.

In DNA, the CDR3 is TGCGCCAGCAGCTTGGTGGGACCGGTTGACTACACCTTC. It translates to CASSLVGPVDYTF. V is TRBV5-1 and J is TRBJ1-2; maybe TRBD1 (5 bases). The CDR3 has 13 residues. Germline values: CDR1 SGHRS, CDR2 YFSETQ. V was cut by 0 bases and J by 10 bases, with 13 bases left in between. Variable domain in full (rest from reference TRBV5-1 and TRBJ1-2): KAGVTQTPRYLIKTRGQQVTLSCSPISGHRSVSWYQQTPGQGLQFLFEYFSETQRNKGNFPGRFSGRQFSNSRSEMNVSTLELGDSALYLCASSLVGPVDYTFGSGTRLTVV.

This chain's CDR3 is CASSPLQGSGNTIYF. The CDR3 nucleotides are TGTGCCAGCTCACCGCTACAGGGTTCTGGAAACACCATATATTTT. The chain carries TRBV18 and TRBJ1-3; a possible D gene is TRBD1 (6 bases). V shed 3 bases and J shed 1 base, with 10 bases lying between them. Germline CDR1 is KGHSH and CDR2 is LQKENI. The CDR3 is 15 amino acids.

The gene calls are TRBV12-3 or TRBV12-4 and TRBJ2-2; a weak D match, TRBD2 (5 bases). This CDR3 is 15 amino acids long. Deletions cut 2 bases from V and 13 bases from J, with 20 bases between. The CDR3 DNA reads TGTGCCAGCAGTTTAAGCATTCGGTATGCGGGCGGGCTGTTTTTT. It encodes CASSLSIRYAGGLFF.

The gene calls are TRBV9 and TRBJ1-2; maybe TRBD1 (6 bases). Trimming took 4 bases from V and 4 from J, leaving 14 bases between them. The CDR3 consists of 14 residues. Germline CDR1 is SGDLS and CDR2 is YYNGEE. CDR3 sequence: CASSPSDRAYGYTF. The CDR3, as DNA: TGTGCCAGCAGCCCATCGGACAGAGCCTATGGCTACACCTTC.

V gene TRBV28 combines with J gene TRBJ1-2, with 9 bases matching TRBD1. Germline CDR1 and CDR2: MDHEN and SYDVKM. Trimming removed 4 bases from V and 5 bases from J; junction bases left unmatched: 2. The CDR3 extends over 13 amino acids. The CDR3 nucleotides read TGTGCCAGCAGTTGGACAGGGGTTTATGGCTACACCTTC. The encoded protein is CASSWTGVYGYTF.

The rearrangement links TRBV28 to TRBJ1-2; a weak D match, TRBD1 (6 bases). V was trimmed by 3 bases and J by 8 bases, leaving 16 bases between them. The germline V gene encodes CDR1 MDHEN and CDR2 SYDVKM. The CDR3 spans 14 residues. CDR3 residues: CASSFPHRAEGYTF. The CDR3 bases are TGTGCCAGCAGTTTTCCCCACAGGGCGGAAGGCTACACCTTC.

This chain connects TRBV7-9 to TRBJ1-6, with D tentatively TRBD1 (5 bases). The CDR3 totals 13 residues. Germline V gives CDR1 SEHNR, CDR2 FQNEAQ (reference sequence). The V gene lost 5 bases and the J gene lost 8 bases, with 10 bases spanning the gap. The CDR3 DNA is TGTGCCAGCAGCACTACCAGGGATTCACCCCTCCACTTT. Amino acids: CASSTTRDSPLHF.